The rows below give T cell receptor beta chains drawn from one sample of a study of blood T cell repertoires in COVID-19. Repertoires were generated with immunoSEQ multiplex PCR, while TCRdb's copy carries only in-frame clones and drops some. The sample shows some 130,000 clones, roughly 89% of them seen only once. The sequenced material came from PBMCs or T cells enriched from blood (not recorded which). The source is a man aged 45-60 years who had recovered from COVID-19. The CDR3 runs from the conserved cysteine through the conserved F or W. D genes are given only for firm matches. Size is stated for part of the rows, as once, few or many counts, or as a class when the clone is expanded.

size	V	J	D	CDR3	DNA
-	TRBV5-4	TRBJ1-5	TRBD1	CASSPDRGGTRHF	TGTGCCAGCAGCCCGGACAGGGGGGGAACGAGGCATTTT
-	TRBV5-1	TRBJ1-2	TRBD1	CASSLGRLQGDYGYTF	TGCGCCAGCAGCTTGGGCCGGCTTCAGGGGGATTATGGCTACACCTTC
few	TRBV2	TRBJ1-1	-	CASKRSPLYMNTEAFF	TGTGCCAGCAAGAGGTCCCCACTGTATATGAACACTGAAGCTTTCTTT
once	TRBV5-1	TRBJ2-2	TRBD1	CASSSHRGGSPGELFF	TGCGCCAGCAGCTCACACAGGGGTGGTAGTCCCGGGGAGCTGTTTTTT
-	TRBV7-3	TRBJ1-3	-	CASSLITGNTIYF	TGTGCCAGCAGCTTAATAACTGGAAACACCATATATTTT
-	TRBV10-3	TRBJ1-1	-	CAISFGGPTSEAFF	TGTGCCATCAGTTTTGGAGGGCCGACTTCTGAAGCTTTCTTT
-	TRBV7-9	TRBJ1-1	-	CASSLGQYEAFF	TGTGCCAGCAGCTTAGGTCAGTATGAAGCTTTCTTT
-	TRBV7-2	TRBJ2-4	TRBD1	CASRPPGQGAIKNIQYF	TGTGCCAGCAGACCTCCGGGACAGGGGGCAATCAAAAACATTCAGTACTTC
-	TRBV5-4	TRBJ1-1	-	CASSPDRRDTEAFF	TGTGCCAGCAGCCCTGACAGGAGAGACACTGAAGCTTTCTTT
few	TRBV9	TRBJ2-1	TRBD2	CASSVTSGGAGNEQFF	TGTGCCAGCAGCGTCACTAGCGGGGGGGCCGGTAATGAGCAGTTCTTC
few	TRBV7-8	TRBJ2-1	TRBD2	CASSLGLAGGDNEQFF	TGTGCCAGCAGCTTAGGACTAGCGGGAGGCGACAATGAGCAGTTCTTC
-	TRBV28	TRBJ1-1	-	CASSLLRMNTEAFF	TGTGCCAGCAGTTTACTCAGAATGAACACTGAAGCTTTCTTT
-	TRBV14	TRBJ2-4	-	CASSIGQANIQYF	TGTGCCAGCAGTATTGGGCAGGCAAACATTCAGTACTTC
-	TRBV28	TRBJ1-5	TRBD1	CASSLTGGRQPQHF	TGTGCCAGCAGCTTGACAGGGGGCAGACAGCCCCAGCATTTT
-	TRBV2	TRBJ1-1	TRBD1	CASYRDRGRRETEAFF	TGTGCCAGTTACCGGGACAGGGGCCGTCGGGAGACTGAAGCTTTCTTT
-	TRBV7-3	TRBJ1-1	-	CASSLIQGAEAFF	TGTGCCAGCAGCTTAATTCAAGGAGCTGAAGCTTTCTTT
-	TRBV27	TRBJ2-7	-	CASSFLGSYEQYF	TGTGCCAGCAGTTTCCTAGGCTCCTACGAGCAGTACTTC
-	TRBV9	TRBJ2-2	TRBD1	CASSPRTGSNTGELFF	TGTGCCAGCAGCCCACGGACAGGTTCTAACACCGGGGAGCTGTTTTTT
few	TRBV7-2	TRBJ1-1	-	CASSSGAGLNTEAFF	TGTGCCAGCAGCTCAGGGGCAGGGTTGAACACTGAAGCTTTCTTT
-	TRBV5-1	TRBJ2-5	-	CASSLQGQETQYF	TGCGCCAGCAGCTTGCAGGGGCAAGAGACCCAGTACTTC
-	TRBV19	TRBJ1-2	-	CASSIGVLNYGYTF	TGTGCCAGTAGTATCGGAGTACTTAACTATGGCTACACCTTC
once	TRBV7-7	TRBJ2-1	TRBD2	CASSLGTSGKDEQFF	TGTGCCAGCAGCTTAGGGACTAGCGGGAAGGATGAGCAGTTCTTC
-	TRBV7-2	TRBJ2-3	-	CASSSPGLSQYF	TGTGCCAGCAGTTCCCCAGGGTTAAGTCAGTATTTT
-	TRBV5-4	TRBJ2-1	TRBD2	CASSETSGSYNEQFF	TGTGCCAGCAGCGAAACTAGCGGTTCCTACAATGAGCAGTTCTTC
-	TRBV5-1	TRBJ2-5	TRBD2	CASSLVGRAGETQYF	TGCGCCAGCAGCTTGGTCGGGAGGGCCGGAGAGACCCAGTACTTC
-	TRBV14	TRBJ1-3	TRBD1	CASSLLSGQPLLAGNTIYF	TGTGCCAGCAGCCTCTTATCGGGACAGCCCCTCTTAGCTGGAAACACCATATATTTT
-	TRBV19	TRBJ2-1	TRBD2	CASSISGRDTNEQFF	TGTGCCAGTAGTATATCGGGGAGGGATACCAATGAGCAGTTCTTC
-	TRBV5-1	TRBJ2-5	-	CASSLGHFSQETQYF	TGCGCCAGCAGCTTGGGACACTTCTCGCAAGAGACCCAGTACTTC
-	TRBV24-1	TRBJ2-7	-	CATSDPGSGGAYEQYF	TGTGCCACCAGTGATCCTGGTAGCGGAGGCGCCTACGAGCAGTACTTC
-	TRBV6-5	TRBJ1-2	-	CASGQRLKVHGYTF	TGTGCCAGCGGACAGCGGTTGAAGGTTCATGGCTACACCTTC
-	TRBV10-1	TRBJ2-7	TRBD1	CASSGSSDRGSYEQYF	TGCGCCAGCAGTGGATCCTCGGACAGGGGCTCCTACGAGCAGTACTTC
few	TRBV5-4	TRBJ2-3	-	CASSFDTGVPTDTQYF	TGTGCCAGCAGTTTCGACACGGGGGTGCCCACAGATACGCAGTATTTT
-	TRBV28	TRBJ1-2	-	CASSFGVPHGYTF	TGTGCCAGCAGTTTTGGAGTCCCCCATGGCTACACCTTC
-	TRBV5-6	TRBJ2-3	-	CASSASEAGAITDTQYF	TGTGCCAGCAGCGCCTCCGAGGCGGGGGCGATCACAGATACGCAGTATTTT
-	TRBV5-4	TRBJ1-2	-	CASSLDRNYGYTF	TGTGCCAGCAGCTTAGACAGAAACTATGGCTACACCTTC
-	TRBV18	TRBJ1-5	-	CASSPSAGSNQPQHF	TGTGCCAGCTCACCGTCGGCGGGTAGCAATCAGCCCCAGCATTTT
-	TRBV30	TRBJ1-1	-	CAWSGQGLVTEAFF	TGTGCCTGGAGTGGGCAGGGGCTGGTCACTGAAGCTTTCTTT
-	TRBV6-5	TRBJ1-6	TRBD1	CASSYTTGANSPLHF	TGTGCCAGCAGTTACACGACAGGGGCTAATTCACCCCTCCACTTT